This entry lists 14 T cell receptor beta chains sequenced from one sample in a study of Tregs in tolerant kidney transplant recipients. Data came from immunoSEQ multiplex PCR; TCRdb stores just in-frame clones and leaves some out. The sample consists of 75,000 to 95,000 clones, around 94% of them appearing once. The specimen was CD8+ T cells from blood. The receptors originated from a human donor in good health.

The chain recombines TRBV25-1 with TRBJ2-7; the D gene is possibly TRBD2 (6 bases). V lost 4 bases, J lost 3 bases, and 19 bases lay in between. Germline V gene sequence: CDR1 MGHDK, CDR2 SYGVNS. The CDR3 spans 16 residues. The CDR3 coding sequence is TGTGCCAGCAGTGGTCGCGGGGACGGGGCCCTCTACGAGCAGTACTTC. This encodes CASSGRGDGALYEQYF.

The chain carries TRBV29-1 and TRBJ2-3; D unresolved. The CDR3 is made up of 15 amino acids. The ends were cut back, 1 base at V and 1 base at J, with 12 bases in the middle. CDR1 and CDR2 from the germline V gene are SQVTM and ANQGSEA. This CDR3 reads CSVEAPSLGTDTQYF. The DNA of the CDR3 is TGCAGCGTTGAAGCCCCTAGTCTCGGCACAGATACGCAGTATTTT.

This rearrangement joins TRBV9 to TRBJ1-1; unclear D gene. V dropped 3 bases and J dropped 0 bases, with 21 bases sitting between them. This CDR3 has 18 residues. Germline-derived CDR1 and CDR2 are SGDLS and YYNGEE. DNA of the CDR3: TGTGCCAGCAGCGACAACCTGGACGCGACCCTCATGAACACTGAAGCTTTCTTT. It yields the protein CASSDNLDATLMNTEAFF.

The rearrangement links TRBV7-2 to TRBJ1-1; D is uncertain. Per the germline V gene, CDR1 is SGHTA and CDR2 is FQGNSA. The CDR3 spans 12 residues. Trimming removed 5 bases from V and 2 bases from J, with 6 bases in between. Here the CDR3 reads CASSSINTEAFF. CDR3 sequence (DNA): TGTGCCAGCAGCAGTATAAACACTGAAGCTTTCTTT. Filled out from reference TRBV7-2 and TRBJ1-1, the complete variable domain reads GAGVSQSPSNKVTEKGKDVELRCDPISGHTALYWYRQSLGQGLEFLIYFQGNSAPDKSGLPSDRFSAERTGGSVSTLTIQRTQQEDSAVYLCASSSINTEAFFGQGTRLTVV.

This rearrangement joins TRBV9 to TRBJ2-5; D perhaps matches TRBD2 (6 bases). This CDR3 is 16 amino acids long. Between the trimmed V and J ends, which lost 2 bases and 5 bases, there was a span of 19 bases. Per the germline V gene, CDR1 is SGDLS and CDR2 is YYNGEE. CDR3 sequence: CASSVELEGLGETQYF. The CDR3 DNA reads TGTGCCAGCAGCGTCGAATTGGAGGGGTTGGGGGAGACCCAGTACTTC.

The chain links TRBV7-9 to TRBJ2-2; D unclear. CDR1 and CDR2 from the germline V gene are SEHNR and FQNEAQ (reference sequence). This CDR3 has 13 amino acids. The V end was cut by 7 bases, the J end by 7 bases, with 13 bases between. The CDR3 loop reads CASINQGFGELFF. The CDR3 bases are TGTGCCAGCATCAACCAAGGGTTCGGGGAGCTGTTTTTT. Full variable domain (rest looked up from reference TRBV7-9 and TRBJ2-2): DTGVSQNPRHKITKRGQNVTFRCDPISEHNRLYWYRQTLGQGPEFLTYFQNEAQLEKSRLLSDRFSAERPKGSFSTLEIQRTEQGDSAMYLCASINQGFGELFFGEGSRLTVL.

The chain uses TRBV7-9 and TRBJ2-1; 12 bases fit TRBD2. J was trimmed by 8 bases and V by 4 bases; bases with no gene match: 6. This CDR3 comprises 15 residues. Germline values: CDR1 SEHNR, CDR2 FQNEAQ (reference sequence). CDR3 region: CASSSASGGADEQFF. CDR3 nucleotide sequence: TGTGCCAGCAGCTCCGCTAGCGGGGGGGCGGATGAGCAGTTCTTC.

The chain couples TRBV27 to TRBJ2-3; the match to TRBD2 covers 9 bases. The CDR3 length is 16 residues. J was trimmed by 2 bases and V by 3 bases; bases with no gene match: 6. CDR1 and CDR2 from the germline V gene are MNHEY and SMNVEV (reference sequence). This CDR3 reads CASSFLAGVLTDTQYF. The CDR3 DNA sequence: TGTGCCAGCAGTTTTTTAGCGGGAGTTCTCACAGATACGCAGTATTTT.

This chain joins TRBV4-3 and TRBJ2-7; possible D gene TRBD1, 6 bases. V shed 4 bases and J shed 2 bases, with 15 bases lying between them. The germline CDR1 and CDR2 sequences are LGHNA and YSLEER. The CDR3 has 15 amino acids. CDR3 DNA: TGCGCCAGCAGCCTCGGTTCGGACAGACCCTACGAGCAGTACTTC. Protein product: CASSLGSDRPYEQYF.

The chain recombines TRBV15 with TRBJ2-7, with 8 bases matching TRBD2. The CDR3 length is 13 residues. Germline V gene lookup returns CDR1 LNHNV and CDR2 YYDKDF (reference sequence). The junction had 1 base not matched to a gene; V was cut back by 0 bases and J by 6 bases. CDR3: CATSRDRGGEQYF. CDR3 coding DNA: TGTGCCACCAGCAGAGATCGGGGGGGCGAGCAGTACTTC.

This clone has just a few counts. The V call is TRBV6-4, the J call TRBJ2-3; no definite D call. Germline V gene lookup returns CDR1 MRHNA and CDR2 SNTAGT. This CDR3 is built from 15 residues. The germline V and J ends were trimmed by 0 bases and 1 base, with 8 bases remaining between them. The CDR3 nucleotides read TGTGCCAGCAGTGACTCGATTGGGGGCACAGATACGCAGTATTTT. This sequence encodes CASSDSIGGTDTQYF.

This chain links TRBV19 with TRBJ2-1; the match to TRBD2 covers 9 bases. Looked up from germline, CDR1 is LNHDA and CDR2 is SQIVND (reference sequence). V lost 0 bases to trimming and J lost 9 bases; unmatched junction nucleotides: 12. This CDR3 region has 17 residues. In nucleotides, the CDR3 is TGTGCCAGTAGTATAGACCTTGGACTAGCGTTTATCGGTGAGCAGTTCTTC. Protein sequence: CASSIDLGLAFIGEQFF.

The V gene is TRBV15, the J gene TRBJ1-1; D call uncertain. CDR1 and CDR2 (germline): LNHNV, YYDKDF (reference sequence). CDR3 length: 15 residues. The V gene lost 0 bases and the J gene lost 1 base, with 9 bases spanning the gap. In DNA form, the CDR3 reads TGTGCCACCAGCAGAGATCTGGGCCGGAACACTGAAGCTTTCTTT. Its translation is CATSRDLGRNTEAFF.

This clone has a single count. The chain combines TRBV10-1 with TRBJ2-1, with D perhaps TRBD1 (6 bases). Germline loops: CDR1 WNHNN, CDR2 SYGVQD (reference sequence). Deletions cut 2 bases from V and 2 bases from J, with 10 bases between. CDR3 length: 15 residues. The CDR3 region has the DNA TGCGCCAGCAGTGAGGGAAAGGGGGCCTACAATGAGCAGTTCTTC. This codes for CASSEGKGAYNEQFF.